These T cell receptor beta chains were read from a single sample in a study of OX40 agonist ivuxolimab in advanced cancers. Sequencing used immunoSEQ multiplex PCR; TCRdb keeps in-frame clones, though not all of them. The table records about 49,000 clones, roughly 83% of them present only once. This specimen consisted of CD4+ or CD8+ T cells sorted from blood, obtained in a trial of the OX40 agonist ivuxolimab. The receptors shown here come from an adult with an advanced solid tumor such as melanoma, head and neck, liver or kidney cancer. Both conserved end residues are part of each CDR3. The D gene is left open where the match is weak. Only part of the rows carry a size: once, few, many, or a class if the clone is expanded.

v_gene: TRBV10-1; abundance: .; j_gene: TRBJ1-6; d_gene: .; CDR3nt: TGCGCCAGCAGTGTGGGCAGGGGACACAATTCACCCCTCCACTTT; CDR3aa: CASSVGRGHNSPLHF
v_gene: TRBV2; abundance: many; j_gene: TRBJ1-2; d_gene: .; CDR3nt: TGTGCCAGCAGTGAACAGCTTAACTATGGCTACACCTTC; CDR3aa: CASSEQLNYGYTF
v_gene: TRBV18; abundance: .; j_gene: TRBJ1-2; d_gene: .; CDR3nt: TGTGCCAGCTCTTCCGACCCCACAGGCAACTATGGCTACACCTTC; CDR3aa: CASSSDPTGNYGYTF
v_gene: TRBV6-6; abundance: few; j_gene: TRBJ2-5; d_gene: TRBD2; CDR3nt: TGTGCCAGCACCTTCGCGGGGGAGGAGACCCAGTACTTC; CDR3aa: CASTFAGEETQYF
v_gene: TRBV6-1; abundance: .; j_gene: TRBJ1-1; d_gene: .; CDR3nt: TGTGCCAGCAGTCAAGCGGGGACTCCCTCAGCTTTCTTT; CDR3aa: CASSQAGTPSAFF
v_gene: TRBV18; abundance: .; j_gene: TRBJ2-1; d_gene: TRBD1; CDR3nt: TGTGCCAGCTCTCCGGAATTGGGCAGGGGGCTCTCATATCCCAATGAGCAGTTCTTC; CDR3aa: CASSPELGRGLSYPNEQFF
v_gene: TRBV5-1; abundance: .; j_gene: TRBJ1-2; d_gene: .; CDR3nt: TGCGCCAGCAGTCGAGACAGAAACTATGGCTACACCTTC; CDR3aa: CASSRDRNYGYTF
v_gene: TRBV5-6; abundance: .; j_gene: TRBJ2-1; d_gene: TRBD1; CDR3nt: TGTGCCAGCAGCTTACAGGGGGGCTCCTACAATGAGCAGTTCTTC; CDR3aa: CASSLQGGSYNEQFF
v_gene: TRBV6-5; abundance: .; j_gene: TRBJ1-2; d_gene: TRBD1; CDR3nt: TGTGCCAGCAGTCGGGACAGAACCTTTTATTATGGCTACACCTTC; CDR3aa: CASSRDRTFYYGYTF
v_gene: TRBV6-5; abundance: .; j_gene: TRBJ2-7; d_gene: TRBD1; CDR3nt: TGTGCCAGCAGTCCCGACAGGGTTGGCGAGCAGTACTTC; CDR3aa: CASSPDRVGEQYF